This note documents a single T cell receptor beta chain sequence. Its specificity is not known. The sample comes from a study of PD-1 blockade in classical Hodgkin lymphoma. Study-level findings and limits: Unlike CD8+ TCR diversity, which did not rise significantly by C4D1, CD4+ TCR diversity did. Possibly reflecting disease activity or prior therapy, repertoire differences have causes that remain undefined. The study found complete responders had baseline diversity similar to newly diagnosed patients. Newly diagnosed patients were reported to exhibit reduced baseline TCR diversity relative to healthy donors.

Generated by immunoSEQ multiplex PCR, the TCRdb table keeps only in-frame clones and is missing some. This sample carries more than 20,000 clones, 80% to 90% of them seen once, and the ten largest clones take 6.2%. The CDR3 length is 15 residues. The germline gives CDR1 SEHNR, CDR2 FQNEAQ (reference sequence). V lost 5 bases, J lost 3 bases, and 14 bases lay in between. Stated time point: cycle 4 day 1 (C4D1), after five to seven weeks of nivolumab. Autologous stem cell transplantation was followed by relapse in every patient, and brentuximab vedotin exposure varied. Sample: peripheral blood mononuclear cells (PBMCs), taken before the fourth cycle of nivolumab. The gene calls are TRBV7-9 and TRBJ1-5, with a weak D call TRBD1 (5 bases). This TCR was recovered from a human donor with classical Hodgkin lymphoma. The CDR3 loop reads CASSHGTSNNQPQHF. The DNA for the CDR3 is TGTGCCAGCAGCCACGGGACCTCCAACAATCAGCCCCAGCATTTT.